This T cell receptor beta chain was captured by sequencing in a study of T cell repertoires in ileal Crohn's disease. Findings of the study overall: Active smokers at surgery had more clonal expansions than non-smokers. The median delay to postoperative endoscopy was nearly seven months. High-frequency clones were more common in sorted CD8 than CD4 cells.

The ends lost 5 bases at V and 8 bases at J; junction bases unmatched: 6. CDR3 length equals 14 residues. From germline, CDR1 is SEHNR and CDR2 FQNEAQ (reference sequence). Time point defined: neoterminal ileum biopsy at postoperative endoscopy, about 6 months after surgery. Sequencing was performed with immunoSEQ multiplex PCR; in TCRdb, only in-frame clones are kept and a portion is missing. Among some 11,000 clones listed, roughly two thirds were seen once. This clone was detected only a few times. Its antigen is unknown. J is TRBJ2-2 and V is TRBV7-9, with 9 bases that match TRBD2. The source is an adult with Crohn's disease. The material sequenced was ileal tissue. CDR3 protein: CASSTRTSEGELFF. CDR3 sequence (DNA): TGTGCCAGCAGCACCCGGACTAGCGAGGGGGAGCTGTTTTTT.